This is a list of T cell receptor beta chains from one sample in a study of cytomegalovirus exposure and HLA in healthy donors. The method was immunoSEQ multiplex PCR; TCRdb's version includes in-frame clones alone and lacks a portion of them. Of some 140,000 clones in the sample, 86% were seen once. Sequenced: PBMCs. These receptors originate from a man aged 18 to 35 in good health and CMV-seropositive. Both conserved end residues are part of each CDR3. D genes are given only for firm matches. Part of the rows lack a size; the others show once, few, many or a class for expanded clones.

j_call v_call d_call clone_size cdr3_aa cdr3_nt
TRBJ2-7 TRBV11-2 TRBD2 . CASSLSGLAGGYEQYF TGTGCCAGCAGCTTATCGGGGCTAGCGGGGGGATACGAGCAGTACTTC
TRBJ1-2 TRBV5-8 TRBD1 . CASSLAASGQGLTF TGTGCCAGCAGCTTGGCGGCTTCGGGACAGGGGCTCACCTTC
TRBJ1-2 TRBV14 TRBD1 . CASSQGQGSTVGYTF TGTGCCAGCAGCCAAGGACAGGGGTCGACGGTTGGCTACACCTTC
TRBJ2-2 TRBV27 . . CASSSFGNGELFF TGTGCCAGCAGTAGTTTCGGGAACGGGGAGCTGTTTTTT
TRBJ1-6 TRBV9 . few CASSVTGNSPLHF TGTGCCAGCAGCGTGACGGGTAATTCACCCCTCCACTTT
TRBJ1-3 TRBV5-1 . . CASSLATGWGNTIYF TGCGCCAGCAGCTTGGCCACAGGGTGGGGAAACACCATATATTTT
TRBJ2-2 TRBV29-1 . . CSATPTAGELFF TGCAGCGCAACTCCGACAGCCGGGGAGCTGTTTTTT
TRBJ2-7 TRBV11-2 TRBD2 . CASSLVAGGWEQYF TGTGCCAGCAGCTTAGTAGCGGGAGGATGGGAGCAGTACTTC
TRBJ2-3 TRBV9 . . CASSAGRDTQYF TGTGCCAGCAGCGCGGGGAGAGATACGCAGTATTTT
TRBJ1-5 TRBV5-4 TRBD1 . CASSTGTGNQPQHF TGTGCCAGCAGCACCGGGACAGGTAATCAGCCCCAGCATTTT
TRBJ2-5 TRBV11-3 TRBD2 once CASSLGRGTTQETQYF TGTGCCAGCAGCTTAGGGCGGGGGACCACACAAGAGACCCAGTACTTC
TRBJ2-7 TRBV5-1 TRBD1 . CASSLLSGGSTDEQYF TGCGCCAGCAGCTTGTTGTCAGGGGGCTCCACGGACGAGCAGTACTTC
TRBJ2-7 TRBV27 TRBD1 . CASSRQGSYEQYF TGTGCCAGCAGTCGACAGGGCTCCTACGAGCAGTACTTC
TRBJ1-2 TRBV4-3 . . CASSQEGHRANYGYTF TGCGCCAGCAGCCAAGAGGGACACCGAGCTAACTATGGCTACACCTTC
TRBJ2-1 TRBV4-3 . . CASSQDVPAYNEQFF TGCGCCAGCAGCCAAGACGTTCCAGCCTACAATGAGCAGTTCTTC
TRBJ1-1 TRBV5-1 . . CASASGVNTEAFF TGCGCCAGCGCGTCGGGTGTAAACACTGAAGCTTTCTTT
TRBJ2-4 TRBV11-3 . few CASSSNLQGGSIQYF TGTGCCAGCAGCTCGAACCTACAGGGGGGGAGCATTCAGTACTTC
TRBJ2-7 TRBV14 TRBD2 few CASSPLLAGAYEQYF TGTGCCAGCAGCCCCTTGCTAGCGGGGGCCTACGAGCAGTACTTC
TRBJ1-4 TRBV7-6 . . CASSPQGEKLFF TGTGCCAGCAGCCCTCAGGGGGAAAAACTGTTTTTT
TRBJ1-5 TRBV30 . . CAWSEGGQPQHF TGTGCCTGGAGCGAAGGAGGTCAGCCCCAGCATTTT
TRBJ1-2 TRBV27 . once CASSKGDNYGYTF TGTGCCAGCAGTAAAGGAGATAACTATGGCTACACCTTC
TRBJ2-7 TRBV7-9 TRBD1 . CASSRGDRGDYEQYF TGTGCCAGCAGCCGAGGGGACAGGGGGGATTACGAGCAGTACTTC
TRBJ2-7 TRBV5-8 . few CATTGVYEQYF TGTGCCACCACCGGGGTCTACGAGCAGTACTTC
TRBJ2-7 TRBV7-9 . . CASSPGTTGPYEQYF TGTGCCAGCAGCCCCGGGACAACAGGTCCCTACGAGCAGTACTTC
TRBJ1-2 TRBV6-1 . few CASSEGQNYGYTF TGTGCCAGCAGTGAAGGGCAGAACTATGGCTACACCTTC
TRBJ1-3 TRBV5-4 . . CASGAPGFGNTIYF TGTGCCAGCGGGGCCCCAGGGTTTGGAAACACCATATATTTT
TRBJ1-1 TRBV7-3 . once CASSLFRLLDTEAFF TGTGCCAGCAGCTTATTCCGGTTATTAGACACTGAAGCTTTCTTT
TRBJ2-1 TRBV6-5 TRBD2 . CASKASGENNEQFF TGTGCCAGCAAAGCTAGCGGAGAGAACAATGAGCAGTTCTTC
TRBJ2-7 TRBV5-1 . . CASSDNRVGGYEQYF TGCGCCAGCAGCGACAACAGGGTAGGCGGCTACGAGCAGTACTTC
TRBJ2-3 TRBV4-3 TRBD2 . CASSRSGGTDTQYF TGCGCCAGCAGCCGAAGCGGGGGTACAGATACGCAGTATTTT
TRBJ2-1 TRBV11-2 TRBD2 once CASSRTLAGGQNEQFF TGTGCCAGCAGCCGCACCCTAGCGGGGGGGCAGAATGAGCAGTTCTTC
TRBJ1-1 TRBV19 TRBD1 . CASSISRGAGDTEAFF TGTGCCAGTAGTATTAGCAGGGGGGCCGGGGACACTGAAGCTTTCTTT
TRBJ2-2 TRBV12-5 TRBD1 . CASGLGTGAGELFF TGTGCTAGTGGTTTGGGAACAGGGGCCGGGGAGCTGTTTTTT
TRBJ1-2 TRBV2 TRBD1 . CASGTGNGYTF TGTGCCAGCGGGACAGGGAATGGCTACACCTTC
TRBJ1-5 TRBV28 . . CASTQQGTGSPQHF TGTGCCAGCACTCAACAGGGAACGGGCAGCCCCCAGCATTTT
TRBJ1-2 TRBV5-4 . . CAINRDYGYTF TGTGCCATTAACAGGGACTATGGCTACACCTTC
TRBJ1-1 TRBV18 . . CASSPPLNRLEAFF TGTGCCAGCTCACCGCCGCTAAACAGGCTTGAAGCTTTCTTT
TRBJ1-5 TRBV6-6 . . CASRTGSNQPQHF TGTGCCAGCCGAACCGGGAGCAATCAGCCCCAGCATTTT
TRBJ2-5 TRBV10-3 . few CARGQETQYF TGTGCCCGGGGCCAAGAGACCCAGTACTTC
TRBJ2-7 TRBV30 . . CAWSYRVTYEQYF TGTGCCTGGAGCTACAGGGTGACCTACGAGCAGTACTTC
TRBJ1-5 TRBV12-5 . . CASGLVLRQARQPQHF TGTGCTAGTGGTTTGGTATTAAGACAGGCCCGGCAGCCCCAGCATTTT
TRBJ2-6 TRBV6-5 . . CASSYYVSGANVLTF TGTGCCAGCAGTTATTATGTCTCTGGGGCCAACGTCCTGACTTTC
TRBJ2-7 TRBV13 . . CASSSGGTYEQYF TGTGCCAGCAGCTCTGGGGGGACCTACGAGCAGTACTTC
TRBJ1-2 TRBV28 TRBD1 . CASSRQGWLKANGYTF TGTGCCAGCAGTCGACAGGGCTGGCTTAAGGCGAATGGCTACACCTTC
TRBJ1-1 TRBV6-5 TRBD1 . CASSYGQGGLNAEAFF TGTGCCAGCAGTTACGGACAGGGGGGATTGAACGCTGAAGCTTTCTTT
TRBJ2-3 TRBV7-8 TRBD2 . CASIRDEGVRGGTQYF TGTGCCAGCATTAGGGACGAGGGCGTTCGGGGGGGTACGCAGTATTTT
TRBJ2-5 TRBV7-2 . . CASSLAGAQETQYF TGTGCCAGCAGCTTAGCGGGGGCACAAGAGACCCAGTACTTC
TRBJ2-3 TRBV4-3 TRBD2 once CASSQGGGAGGPDTQYF TGCGCCAGCAGCCAAGGAGGTGGGGCGGGGGGTCCAGATACGCAGTATTTT
TRBJ2-3 TRBV7-9 TRBD1 . CASSSGTGGGFADTQYF TGTGCCAGCAGCTCCGGGACAGGGGGCGGTTTCGCAGATACGCAGTATTTT